This T cell receptor beta chain is drawn from a study of T cell clones after liver transplantation. Study-level background: Three of eight recipients were HCV-positive; others had non-autoimmune, non-viral indications.

Repertoires were generated with immunoSEQ multiplex PCR, while TCRdb's copy carries only in-frame clones and drops some. The sample contains more than 100,000 clones, approximately 79% of which appear only once. CDR3 length: 15 amino acids. The germline V gene encodes CDR1 SGDLS and CDR2 YYNGEE. Trimming removed 0 bases from V and 2 bases from J, with 9 bases in between. The sequence derives from a human patient who received a liver transplant. The T cells may come from the graft donor. The V gene is TRBV9, the J gene TRBJ2-1; D is unclear. Here the sequenced sample was CD4+ T cells from blood, taken around 4 years after liver transplant. In nucleotides, the CDR3 is TGTGCCAGCAGCGTAGCCGGCGGACCCTACAATGAGCAGTTCTTC. It translates to CASSVAGGPYNEQFF.